The 32 T cell receptor beta chains in this list originate from one sample, sequenced in a study of T cells in Graves' hyperthyroidism and ophthalmopathy. From RNA transcripts, TCR beta CDR3 regions were amplified. HTBI primers drove first-round RT-PCR of the TCR CDR3. TCRdb re-called the multiplex PCR reads with MiXCR, one entry per CDR3 protein. Of under 550,000 distinct CDR3 sequences detected, just under 20% appear once; the ten largest clones hold around 50%. The sample taken for sequencing was blood. The receptor set was obtained from a man in his forties or fifties with Graves' ophthalmopathy.

The genes are TRBV18 and TRBJ2-7; 7 positions agree with TRBD1. The V gene's germline CDR1 is KGHSH and CDR2 LQKENI. V lost 3 bases and J lost 4; bases outside the gene matches: 12. The CDR3 contains 16 residues. For the CDR3, the DNA is TGTGCCAGCTCACCGCAGAGGACAGGCTTCACGTACGAGCAGTACTTC. Amino acids: CASSPQRTGFTYEQYF.

This clonotype has only a few counts. The V gene is TRBV7-9, the J gene TRBJ2-7, with 7 bases fitting TRBD2. V gave up 4 bases and J gave up 5 bases; unmatched junction bases: 8. The germline V gene encodes CDR1 SEHNR and CDR2 FQNEAQ (reference sequence). The CDR3 covers 14 residues. The CDR3 nucleotides are TGTGCCAGCAGCTCCCAGAGCGGGATCGACGAGCAGTACTTC. Protein sequence: CASSSQSGIDEQYF. Variable domain in full (rest from reference TRBV7-9 and TRBJ2-7): DTGVSQNPRHKITKRGQNVTFRCDPISEHNRLYWYRQTLGQGPEFLTYFQNEAQLEKSRLLSDRFSAERPKGSFSTLEIQRTEQGDSAMYLCASSSQSGIDEQYFGPGTRLTVT.

The genes are TRBV11-2 and TRBJ1-2; 8 bases align to TRBD1. This CDR3 contains 16 residues. With 4 bases clipped from V and 6 bases from J, the junction kept 13 bases outside the gene matches. Germline V gene lookup returns CDR1 SGHAT and CDR2 FQNNGV. The CDR3 protein is CASSSGTGALGDGYTF. In nucleotides, the CDR3 is TGTGCCAGCAGCTCCGGGACAGGAGCCCTTGGGGATGGCTACACCTTC.

The DNA for the CDR3 is TGCGCCAGCAGCCCGGACAGTGGAAAACTGTTTTTT. The encoded protein is CASSPDSGKLFF. The chain links TRBV5-1 to TRBJ1-4; tentative D call: TRBD1 (6 bases). The CDR3 is 12 amino acids. Germline values: CDR1 SGHRS, CDR2 YFSETQ. Trimming cost V 4 bases and J 10 bases, with 11 bases left between them. The full variable domain, its missing parts supplied by reference TRBV5-1 and TRBJ1-4, is KAGVTQTPRYLIKTRGQQVTLSCSPISGHRSVSWYQQTPGQGLQFLFEYFSETQRNKGNFPGRFSGRQFSNSRSEMNVSTLELGDSALYLCASSPDSGKLFFGSGTQLSVL.

This chain links TRBV7-9 with TRBJ2-5, with D perhaps matching TRBD2 (5 bases). Germline assignment: CDR1 SEHNR and CDR2 FQNEAQ (reference sequence). V was pared by 8 bases and J by 12 bases, with 16 bases between. There are 11 residues in the CDR3. Written as DNA, the CDR3 is TGTGCCAGCGGACCACGGACTTCCAAGTACTTC. Translation gives CASGPRTSKYF.

This clonotype was observed a handful of times. The chain has TRBV20-1 and TRBJ2-5, with D hard to call. Germline assignment: CDR1 DFQATT and CDR2 SNEGSKA (reference sequence). CDR3 length: 13 residues. V lost 1 base and J 7 bases, leaving 13 bases between the germline ends. The CDR3 loop reads CSARGPSLRTQYF. For the CDR3, the DNA is TGCAGTGCTAGAGGCCCTAGTCTCAGGACCCAGTACTTC.

This clonotype was counted at least ten times. The V gene is TRBV7-3, the J gene TRBJ2-1; D is ambiguous. V lost 2 bases and J 6 bases, leaving 11 bases between the germline ends. The germline V gene encodes CDR1 SGHTA and CDR2 FQGTGA. This CDR3 comprises 14 residues. The CDR3 spells CASSLGGLGNEQFF. In DNA, the CDR3 is TGTGCCAGCAGCTTAGGTGGGTTAGGCAATGAGCAGTTCTTC.

The rearrangement uses TRBV14 and TRBJ2-1, with TRBD2 as a possible D gene (6 bases). The CDR3 length is 16 residues. V dropped 4 bases and J dropped 5 bases, with 18 bases sitting between them. Germline V gene data show CDR1 as SGHDN and CDR2 as FVKESK. The CDR3 nucleotides are TGTGCCAGCAGCCGACTCGGGACTCCGGAGGACAATGAGCAGTTCTTC. Its translation: CASSRLGTPEDNEQFF.

This clonotype occurred many times. The V call is TRBV5-1, the J call TRBJ2-2; possible D gene TRBD2, 6 bases. From germline, CDR1 is SGHRS and CDR2 YFSETQ. The V gene lost 4 bases and the J gene lost 0 bases, with 13 bases spanning the gap. The CDR3 sequence is 16 residues long. CDR3 sequence (DNA): TGCGCCAGCAGCCCGGAGGCGGGACCGAACACCGGGGAGCTGTTTTTT. It specifies CASSPEAGPNTGELFF.

This clonotype was found many times. The CDR3 DNA reads TGTGCCTGGAGTGCAGGGAGCACTGAAGCTTTCTTT. This encodes CAWSAGSTEAFF. This rearrangement joins TRBV30 to TRBJ1-1, with D perhaps TRBD1 (5 bases). The CDR3 is 12 amino acids. From germline, CDR1 is GTSNPN and CDR2 SVGIG (reference sequence). V gave up 1 base and J gave up 4 bases, with 7 bases separating them.

This chain connects TRBV3-1 to TRBJ1-5; the D is unclear. Trimming removed 3 bases at V and 4 bases at J, with 4 bases between. The CDR3 contains 12 residues. Germline CDR1 is LGHDT and CDR2 is YNNKEL (reference sequence). In DNA, the CDR3 is TGTGCCAGCAGCCAGATGAATCAGCCCCAGCATTTT. This encodes CASSQMNQPQHF.

This clonotype was detected ten times or more. The chain employs TRBV12-3 or TRBV12-4 and TRBJ1-2; no clear D. The CDR3 is 15 residues long. V was cut by 6 bases and J by 8 bases, with 22 bases left in between. The CDR3 nucleotides are TGTGCCAGCAGCCCCCCCGATCAGGCCCCTAAAGGCTACACCTTC. Protein: CASSPPDQAPKGYTF.

The V call is TRBV11-2, the J call TRBJ2-1; the match to TRBD2 covers 8 bases. With 2 bases clipped from V and 4 bases from J, the junction kept 7 bases outside the gene matches. Germline V lookup: CDR1 SGHAT, CDR2 FQNNGV. The CDR3 has 16 residues. The CDR3 region is CASSLSPAGAYNEQFF. Here the CDR3 DNA reads TGTGCCAGCAGCTTAAGCCCAGCGGGGGCGTACAATGAGCAGTTCTTC.

This clonotype came up a few times. V and J are TRBV19 and TRBJ2-1; 8 bases agree with TRBD2. V shed 1 base, J shed 6 bases, and the junction held 2 bases outside the gene matches. The germline V gene encodes CDR1 LNHDA and CDR2 SQIVND (reference sequence). This CDR3 has 14 amino acids. In DNA, the CDR3 is TGTGCCAGTAGTATAGTCACTAGCGGCAATGAGCAGTTCTTC. This gives the protein CASSIVTSGNEQFF.

In its sample, this clonotype was seen many times. V is TRBV7-6 and J is TRBJ2-3, with 9 bases fitting TRBD1. The V gene's germline CDR1 is SGHVS and CDR2 FNYEAQ. Unmatched junction bases numbered 13, after V lost 5 bases and J lost 4 bases. This CDR3 comprises 17 residues. As DNA, the CDR3 is TGTGCCAGCAGCAATACAGGGGGCGCAAGAAGTTCAGATACGCAGTATTTT. Translated, it gives CASSNTGGARSSDTQYF.

With respect to this clonotype: This may stem from a read error, because a much larger clone lies one nucleotide away. This chain links TRBV7-9 with TRBJ1-1; maybe TRBD1 (5 bases). This CDR3 spans 15 amino acids. Per the germline V gene, CDR1 is SEHNR and CDR2 is FQNEAQ (reference sequence). The V gene lost 5 bases and the J gene lost 1 base, with 14 bases spanning the gap. CDR3 nucleotides: TGTGCCAGCAGCCGCGACGACACAGGGAACACTGAAGCTTTCTTT. It encodes CASSRDDTGNTEAFF.

The chain uses TRBV27 and TRBJ1-5; D unclear. V lost 6 bases and J 3 bases, leaving 15 bases between the germline ends. Germline V lookup: CDR1 MNHEY, CDR2 SMNVEV (reference sequence). This CDR3 is 15 amino acids long. The CDR3 region has the DNA TGTGCCAGCAGCCCGTCAATCGGGCCCAATCAGCCCCAGCATTTT. This encodes CASSPSIGPNQPQHF.

This clonotype appeared a few times. The CDR3 DNA sequence: TGTGCCAGCAGCTATCCAGGGGTAAACAATGAGCAGTTCTTC. It codes for CASSYPGVNNEQFF. This rearrangement joins TRBV28 to TRBJ2-1, with D possibly matching TRBD1 (6 bases). With 6 bases removed from V and 5 bases from J, the gap between germline ends came to 14 bases. CDR1 is MDHEN, CDR2 SYDVKM, per germline. This CDR3 contains 14 residues.

A remark on this clonotype: A much larger clone is a single base away; this may be a read error. This chain joins TRBV2 and TRBJ1-4; D unresolved. This CDR3 spans 16 amino acids. Germline lookup yields CDR1 SNHLY and CDR2 FYNNEI. V dropped 0 bases and J dropped 1 base, with 9 bases sitting between them. The CDR3 coding sequence is TGTGCCAGCAGTGAAGCGCTTCGGGGAACTAATGAAAAACTGTTTTTT. Its translation is CASSEALRGTNEKLFF.

In its sample, this clonotype was seen a few times. The V gene is TRBV20-1, the J gene TRBJ2-7, with 8 bases lining up with TRBD2. The CDR3 runs to 14 residues. After removal of 6 bases from V and 5 bases from J, the junction contained 12 bases not matched to a gene. Germline V CDR1 and CDR2: DFQATT, SNEGSKA (reference sequence). In nucleotides, the CDR3 is TGCAGTGCCAGACCGGGACTAGTGGTCCACGAGCAGTACTTC. Translating gives CSARPGLVVHEQYF.

The V gene is TRBV28, the J gene TRBJ1-4; the D is unclear. Germline V lookup: CDR1 MDHEN, CDR2 SYDVKM. The V end lost 2 bases, the J end lost 9 bases, and 7 bases lay between the germline ends. This CDR3 is built from 12 residues. The CDR3 here is CASSLHAQKLFF. In nucleotides, the CDR3 is TGTGCCAGCAGTTTACACGCCCAAAAACTGTTTTTT.

This chain connects TRBV20-1 to TRBJ2-3; 11 nucleotides match TRBD2. The germline V gene encodes CDR1 DFQATT and CDR2 SNEGSKA (reference sequence). J was trimmed by 3 bases and V by 1 base; bases with no gene match: 6. The CDR3 extends over 16 amino acids. DNA of the CDR3: TGCAGTGCTAGAGGGGTAACTAGCGGGGGAACAGATACGCAGTATTTT. It specifies CSARGVTSGGTDTQYF.

This clonotype was counted only a few times. The chain employs TRBV28 and TRBJ2-7; 14 bases match TRBD2. CDR3 length equals 16 residues. J was trimmed by 3 bases and V by 2 bases; bases with no gene match: 3. CDR1 is MDHEN and CDR2 is SYDVKM in the germline V gene. The CDR3 spells CASSLEGTSGSYEQYF. CDR3 DNA sequence: TGTGCCAGCAGTTTAGAAGGGACTAGCGGGAGCTACGAGCAGTACTTC. The variable domain in full, completed from reference TRBV28 and TRBJ2-7, reads DVKVTQSSRYLVKRTGEKVFLECVQDMDHENMFWYRQDPGLGLRLIYFSYDVKMKEKGDIPEGYSVSREKKERFSLILESASTNQTSMYLCASSLEGTSGSYEQYFGPGTRLTVT.

In this sample, this clonotype turned up many times. A junction boundary mismatches the germline segment, possibly from a read error. The chain links TRBV7-7 to TRBJ2-5; no clear D. CDR3 length: 14 amino acids. In germline, CDR1 is SSHAT, CDR2 FNYEAQ (reference sequence). In DNA, the CDR3 is TGTGCTAGCAGCCTTCGGCTAGTCGACGAGACCCAGTACTTC. As protein: CASSLRLVDETQYF.

Ten or more counts support this clonotype. The chain uses TRBV11-2 and TRBJ2-2, with D perhaps TRBD1 (7 bases). The germline V and J ends were trimmed by 5 bases and 5 bases, with 15 bases remaining between them. CDR1 is SGHAT and CDR2 is FQNNGV in the germline V gene. The CDR3 sequence is 15 residues long. CDR3: CASSPTAGGTGELFF. CDR3 bases: TGTGCCAGCAGCCCCACAGCAGGGGGGACCGGGGAGCTGTTTTTT. Drawing the rest from reference TRBV11-2 and TRBJ2-2, the complete variable domain is EAGVAQSPRYKIIEKRQSVAFWCNPISGHATLYWYQQILGQGPKLLIQFQNNGVVDDSQLPKDRFSAERLKGVDSTLKIQPAKLEDSAVYLCASSPTAGGTGELFFGEGSRLTVL.

Worth noting for this clonotype: Germline is not matched at one junction end, which may reflect a read error. The chain joins TRBV10-3 to TRBJ2-5; 11 nucleotides agree with TRBD2. In germline, CDR1 is ENHRY, CDR2 SYGVKD. The CDR3 length is 16 residues. The chain's CDR3 is CASSMGLAEIQETQYF. In nucleotides, the CDR3 is TGTGCCAGCAGTATGGGACTAGCGGAGATCCAAGAGACCCAGTACTTC.

V and J are TRBV28 and TRBJ2-4; TRBD1 aligns across 11 bases. This CDR3 has 15 residues. J lost 3 bases, V lost 6 bases, and 4 bases had no gene match. The V gene's germline CDR1 is MDHEN and CDR2 SYDVKM. CDR3 sequence reads: CASRGQGALKNIQYF. CDR3 sequence (DNA): TGTGCCAGCAGAGGACAGGGGGCGCTCAAAAACATTCAGTACTTC.

Many counts were recorded for this clonotype. This chain uses TRBV30 with TRBJ1-1, with TRBD1 matching over 9 bases. The germline V gene encodes CDR1 GTSNPN and CDR2 SVGIG (reference sequence). The CDR3 contains 15 residues. V trimming: 0 bases; J trimming: 5 bases; junction bases outside the gene matches: 7. The DNA of the CDR3 is TGTGCCTGGAGTGTAACAGGGGGCAGATGGACTGAAGCTTTCTTT. It specifies CAWSVTGGRWTEAFF.

This clonotype appeared a few times. The chain has TRBV29-1 and TRBJ2-1; 8 bases are a match to TRBD2. Germline V CDR1 and CDR2: SQVTM, ANQGSEA. The CDR3 covers 12 residues. V shed 7 bases and J 9 bases; nucleotides not matched to a gene: 8. The DNA of the CDR3 is TGCAGCGGTGGACTAGCACGTAGTGAGCAGTTCTTC. Protein sequence: CSGGLARSEQFF.

This clonotype was found a few times. The CDR3 DNA sequence: TGTGCCAGCAGCCAGGGTCGGGACGAGCAGTACTTC. This sequence encodes CASSQGRDEQYF. This chain uses TRBV6-2 or TRBV6-3 with TRBJ2-7; possibly TRBD1 for D (5 bases). Germline assignment: CDR1 MNHEY and CDR2 SVGEGT. V lost 6 bases and J 5 bases, leaving 11 bases between the germline ends. The CDR3 is made up of 12 amino acids.

This clonotype was recorded a few times. The CDR3 sequence: CAIRWDRQNTEAFF. The CDR3 DNA reads as TGTGCCATCCGATGGGACAGGCAGAACACTGAAGCTTTCTTT. V usage is TRBV10-3 and J usage is TRBJ1-1; 8 bases map to TRBD1. The CDR3 covers 14 residues. In germline, CDR1 is ENHRY, CDR2 SYGVKD. Losses at the gene ends were 8 bases for V and 1 base for J; bases not matched to a gene: 6.

This clonotype was observed many times. The rearrangement joins TRBV12-3 or TRBV12-4 to TRBJ2-1; possibly TRBD1 or TRBD2 for D (5 bases each). V was pared by 1 base and J by 4 bases, with 14 bases between. The CDR3 has 16 amino acids. Here the CDR3 reads CASSLDPRGEYNEQFF. The CDR3 bases are TGTGCCAGCAGTTTAGACCCCCGGGGCGAATACAATGAGCAGTTCTTC.